Detailed here is one T cell receptor beta chain. Its target is not known. The sample comes from a study of memory CD4+ T cells and cytomegalovirus serostatus. About the research overall: This sample comes from healthy Belgian adults, about 10 CMV seropositive, roughly 22 seronegative.

V lost 4 bases to trimming and J lost 3 bases, with 9 bases between them. Germline V gene lookup returns CDR1 SGHTA and CDR2 FQGNSA. The CDR3 has 13 residues. Assay: immunoSEQ multiplex PCR; the TCRdb copy retains only in-frame clones and omits some. The data contain roughly 84,000 clones, around 80% of them singletons. Study results and caveats: Of approximately 160 reported CMV TCRbeta sequences, 60 to 85 were found in memory CD4+ repertoires.

The sort gate was single viable CD3+CD4+CD8-CD45RO+ cells for memory CD4+ T cells. Donors' CMV status reflects serum IgG against pp150, pp28, p38, p52. Positive selection with CD4 microbeads enriched total CD4+ T cells. The chain couples TRBV7-2 to TRBJ1-1; D gene ambiguous. The sequencing input was memory CD4+ T cells from blood. The TCR originated in an adult in good health and CMV-seronegative. The CDR3 spells CASSSTSDTEAFF. CDR3 bases: TGTGCCAGCAGCTCTACCAGTGACACTGAAGCTTTCTTT.